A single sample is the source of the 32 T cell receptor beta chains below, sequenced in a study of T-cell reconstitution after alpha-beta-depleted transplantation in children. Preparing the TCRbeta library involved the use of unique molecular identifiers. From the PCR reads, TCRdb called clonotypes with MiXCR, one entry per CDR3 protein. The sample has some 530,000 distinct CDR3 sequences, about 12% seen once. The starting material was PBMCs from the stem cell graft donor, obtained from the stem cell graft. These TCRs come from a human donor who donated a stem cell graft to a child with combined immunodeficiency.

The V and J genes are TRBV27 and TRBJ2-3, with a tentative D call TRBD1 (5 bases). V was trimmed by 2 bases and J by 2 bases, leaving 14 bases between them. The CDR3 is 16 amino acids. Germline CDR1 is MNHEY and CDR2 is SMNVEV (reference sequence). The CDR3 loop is CASSLRWGQITDTQYF. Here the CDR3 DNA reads TGTGCCAGCAGTTTAAGGTGGGGCCAGATCACAGATACGCAGTATTTT.

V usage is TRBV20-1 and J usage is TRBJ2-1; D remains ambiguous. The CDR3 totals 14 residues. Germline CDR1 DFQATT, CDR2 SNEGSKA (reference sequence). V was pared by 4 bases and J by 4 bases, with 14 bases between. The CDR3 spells CSAKGALFYNEQFF. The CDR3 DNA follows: TGCAGTGCTAAAGGTGCATTATTTTACAATGAGCAGTTCTTC.

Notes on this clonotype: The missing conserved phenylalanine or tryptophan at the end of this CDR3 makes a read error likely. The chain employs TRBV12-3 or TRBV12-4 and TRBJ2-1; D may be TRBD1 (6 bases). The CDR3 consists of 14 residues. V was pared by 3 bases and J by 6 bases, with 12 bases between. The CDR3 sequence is CASSLRQGSNEQFL. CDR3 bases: TGTGCCAGCAGTTTGAGGCAGGGGTCCAATGAGCAGTTCCTC.

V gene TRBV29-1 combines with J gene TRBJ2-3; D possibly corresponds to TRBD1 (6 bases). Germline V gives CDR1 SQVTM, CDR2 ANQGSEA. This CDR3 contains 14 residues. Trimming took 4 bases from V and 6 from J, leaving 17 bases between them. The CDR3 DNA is TGCAGCGTTGTGTTCTCCAGGGGCTTCGATACGCAGTATTTT. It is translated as CSVVFSRGFDTQYF.

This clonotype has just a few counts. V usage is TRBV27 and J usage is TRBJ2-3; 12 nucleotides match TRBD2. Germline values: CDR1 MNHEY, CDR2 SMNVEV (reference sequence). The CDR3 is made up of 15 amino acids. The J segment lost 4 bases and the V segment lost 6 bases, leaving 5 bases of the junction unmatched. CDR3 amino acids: CASSLAGGTADTQYF. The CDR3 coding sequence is TGTGCCAGCAGCCTAGCGGGGGGGACCGCAGATACGCAGTATTTT.

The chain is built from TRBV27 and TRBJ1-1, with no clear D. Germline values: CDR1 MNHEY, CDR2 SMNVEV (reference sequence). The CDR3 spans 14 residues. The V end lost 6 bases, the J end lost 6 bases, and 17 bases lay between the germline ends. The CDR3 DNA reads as TGTGCCAGCAGGAACCGGAATAGTAATGCTGAAGCTTTCTTT. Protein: CASRNRNSNAEAFF.

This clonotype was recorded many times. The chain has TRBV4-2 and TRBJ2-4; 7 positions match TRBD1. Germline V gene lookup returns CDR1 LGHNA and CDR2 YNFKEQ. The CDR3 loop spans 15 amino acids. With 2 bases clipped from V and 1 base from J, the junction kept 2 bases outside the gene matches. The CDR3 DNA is TGTGCCAGCAGCCAAACGGGACAGGCCAAAAACATTCAGTACTTC. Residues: CASSQTGQAKNIQYF.

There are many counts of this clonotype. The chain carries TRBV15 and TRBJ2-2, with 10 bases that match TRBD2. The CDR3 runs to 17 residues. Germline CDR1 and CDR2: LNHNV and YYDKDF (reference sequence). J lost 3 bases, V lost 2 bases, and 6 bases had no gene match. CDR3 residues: CATSRQREGPDTGELFF. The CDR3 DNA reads TGTGCCACCAGCAGACAGCGGGAGGGCCCTGACACCGGGGAGCTGTTTTTT.

CDR3: CSARVTSGGDYF. The DNA of the CDR3 is TGCAGTGCTAGAGTGACTAGCGGGGGGGATTATTTT. This rearrangement joins TRBV20-1 to TRBJ2-3; 14 nucleotides match TRBD2. The germline V gene has CDR1 DFQATT and CDR2 SNEGSKA (reference sequence). The CDR3 covers 12 residues. Trimming cost V 1 base and J 15 bases; bases outside gene matches: 3.

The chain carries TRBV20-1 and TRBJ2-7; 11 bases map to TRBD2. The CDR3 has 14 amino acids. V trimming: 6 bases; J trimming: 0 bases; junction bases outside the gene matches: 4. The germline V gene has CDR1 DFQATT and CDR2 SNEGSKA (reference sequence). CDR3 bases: TGCAGTGCGATAGCGGGAGGGAGCTCCTACGAGCAGTACTTC. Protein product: CSAIAGGSSYEQYF.

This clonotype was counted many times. The CDR3 DNA follows: TGTGCCATCAGTGAGGTCAGGGGGCCCGGGGAGCTGTTTTTT. Translating it yields CAISEVRGPGELFF. V is TRBV10-3 and J is TRBJ2-2, with 8 bases matching TRBD1. This CDR3 contains 14 residues. V lost 2 bases, J lost 6 bases, and 2 bases stayed unmatched. Germline-derived CDR1 and CDR2 are ENHRY and SYGVKD.

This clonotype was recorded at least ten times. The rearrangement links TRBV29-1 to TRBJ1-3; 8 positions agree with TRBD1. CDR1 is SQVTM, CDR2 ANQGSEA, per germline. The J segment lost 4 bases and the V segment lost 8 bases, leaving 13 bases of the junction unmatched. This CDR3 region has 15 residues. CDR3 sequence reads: CSPDIETGAGNTIYF. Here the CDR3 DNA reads TGCAGCCCTGATATCGAGACAGGGGCCGGAAACACCATATATTTT.

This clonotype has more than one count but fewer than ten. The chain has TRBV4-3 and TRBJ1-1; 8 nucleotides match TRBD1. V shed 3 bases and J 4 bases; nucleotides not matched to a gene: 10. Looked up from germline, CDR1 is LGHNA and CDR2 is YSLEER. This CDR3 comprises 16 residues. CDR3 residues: CASSQRQTGEGTEAFF. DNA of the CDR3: TGCGCCAGCAGCCAGAGACAGACAGGGGAGGGCACTGAAGCTTTCTTT.

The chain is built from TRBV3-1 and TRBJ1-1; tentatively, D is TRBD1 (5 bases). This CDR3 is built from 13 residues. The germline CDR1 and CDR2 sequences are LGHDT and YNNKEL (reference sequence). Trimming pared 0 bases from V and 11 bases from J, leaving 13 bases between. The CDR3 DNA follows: TGTGCCAGCAGCCAAGAAGGGAACAGGAGGGCTTTCTTT. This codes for CASSQEGNRRAFF.

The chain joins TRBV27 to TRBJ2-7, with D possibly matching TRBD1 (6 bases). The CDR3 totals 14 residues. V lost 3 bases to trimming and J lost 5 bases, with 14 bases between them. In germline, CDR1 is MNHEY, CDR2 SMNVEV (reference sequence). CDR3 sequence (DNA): TGTGCCAGCAGTTTTCTGGCAGGGGCCAACGAGCAGTACTTC. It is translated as CASSFLAGANEQYF.

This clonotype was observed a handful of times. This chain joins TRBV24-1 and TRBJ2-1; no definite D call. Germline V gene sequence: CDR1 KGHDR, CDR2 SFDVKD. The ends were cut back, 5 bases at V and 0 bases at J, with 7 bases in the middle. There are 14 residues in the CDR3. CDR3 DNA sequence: TGTGCCACCAGTGCTGCAAACTCCTACAATGAGCAGTTCTTC. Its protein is CATSAANSYNEQFF.

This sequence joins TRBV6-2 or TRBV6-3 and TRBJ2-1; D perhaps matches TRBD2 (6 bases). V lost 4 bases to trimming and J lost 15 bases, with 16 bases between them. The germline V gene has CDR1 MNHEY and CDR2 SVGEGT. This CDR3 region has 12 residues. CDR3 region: CASSSWSGAVFF. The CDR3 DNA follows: TGTGCCAGCAGTTCTTGGTCGGGAGCGGTGTTCTTC.

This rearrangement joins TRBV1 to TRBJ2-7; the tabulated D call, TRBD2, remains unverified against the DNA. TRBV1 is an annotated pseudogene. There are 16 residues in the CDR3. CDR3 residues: CTSSQDGLAGGDEQYF. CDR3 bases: TGCACCAGCAGCCAAGATGGGCTAGCGGGAGGTGACGAGCAGTACTTC.

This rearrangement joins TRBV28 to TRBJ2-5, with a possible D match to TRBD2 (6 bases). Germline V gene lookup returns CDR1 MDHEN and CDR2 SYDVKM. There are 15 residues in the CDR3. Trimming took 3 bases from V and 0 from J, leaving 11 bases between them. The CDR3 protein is CASSFRGWYQETQYF. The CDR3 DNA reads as TGTGCCAGCAGTTTTCGGGGGTGGTACCAAGAGACCCAGTACTTC. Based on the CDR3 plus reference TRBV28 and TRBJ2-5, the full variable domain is DVKVTQSSRYLVKRTGEKVFLECVQDMDHENMFWYRQDPGLGLRLIYFSYDVKMKEKGDIPEGYSVSREKKERFSLILESASTNQTSMYLCASSFRGWYQETQYFGPGTRLLVL.

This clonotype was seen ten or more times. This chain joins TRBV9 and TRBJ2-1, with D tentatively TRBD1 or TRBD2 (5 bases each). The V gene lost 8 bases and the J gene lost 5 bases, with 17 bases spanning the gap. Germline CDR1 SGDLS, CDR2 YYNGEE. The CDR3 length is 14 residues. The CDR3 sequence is CASSGTAGHNEQFF. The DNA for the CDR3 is TGTGCCAGTTCCGGGACGGCGGGCCACAATGAGCAGTTCTTC.

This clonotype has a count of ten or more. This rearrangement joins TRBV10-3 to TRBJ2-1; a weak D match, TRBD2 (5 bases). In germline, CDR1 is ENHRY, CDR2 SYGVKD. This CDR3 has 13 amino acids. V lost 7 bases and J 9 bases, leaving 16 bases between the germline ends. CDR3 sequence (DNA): TGTGCCATCACCCAAACTAGTCTGGGTGAGCAGTTCTTC. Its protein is CAITQTSLGEQFF.

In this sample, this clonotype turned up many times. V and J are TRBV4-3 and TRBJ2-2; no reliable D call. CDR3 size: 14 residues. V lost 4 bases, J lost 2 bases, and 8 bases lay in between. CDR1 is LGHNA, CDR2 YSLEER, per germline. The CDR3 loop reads CASSPGVNTGELFF. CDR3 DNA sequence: TGCGCCAGCAGCCCAGGAGTTAACACCGGGGAGCTGTTTTTT.

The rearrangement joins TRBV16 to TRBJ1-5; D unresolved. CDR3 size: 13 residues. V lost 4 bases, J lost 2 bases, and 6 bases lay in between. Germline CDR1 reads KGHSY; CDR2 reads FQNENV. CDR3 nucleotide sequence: TGTGCCAGCAGCCCCTTTCGCAATCAGCCCCAGCATTTT. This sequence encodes CASSPFRNQPQHF.

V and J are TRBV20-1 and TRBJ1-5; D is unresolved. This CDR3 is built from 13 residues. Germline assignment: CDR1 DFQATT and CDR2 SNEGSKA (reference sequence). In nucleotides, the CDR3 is TGCAGCTCCTTTATAGGGAACAATCAGCCCCAGCATTTT. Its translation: CSSFIGNNQPQHF.

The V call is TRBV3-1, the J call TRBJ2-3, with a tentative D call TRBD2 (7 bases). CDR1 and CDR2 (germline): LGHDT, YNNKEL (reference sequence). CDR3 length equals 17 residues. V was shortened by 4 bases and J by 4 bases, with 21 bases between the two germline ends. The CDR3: CASSLLARGGVADTQYF. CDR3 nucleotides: TGTGCCAGCAGCCTCCTCGCGAGGGGGGGCGTCGCAGATACGCAGTATTTT.

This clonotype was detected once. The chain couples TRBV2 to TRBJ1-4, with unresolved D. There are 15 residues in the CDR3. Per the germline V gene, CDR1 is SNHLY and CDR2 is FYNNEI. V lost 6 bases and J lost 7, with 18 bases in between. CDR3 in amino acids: CASSQEGLRGEKLFF. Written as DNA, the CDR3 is TGTGCCAGCAGCCAAGAGGGCTTGCGGGGTGAAAAACTGTTTTTT.

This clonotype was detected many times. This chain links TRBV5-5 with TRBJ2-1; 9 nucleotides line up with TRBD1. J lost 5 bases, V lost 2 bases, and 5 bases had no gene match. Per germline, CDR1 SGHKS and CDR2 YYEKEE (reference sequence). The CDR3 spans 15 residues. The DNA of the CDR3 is TGTGCCAGCAGCTTTACCGGGACAGGGAACAATGAGCAGTTCTTC. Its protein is CASSFTGTGNNEQFF.

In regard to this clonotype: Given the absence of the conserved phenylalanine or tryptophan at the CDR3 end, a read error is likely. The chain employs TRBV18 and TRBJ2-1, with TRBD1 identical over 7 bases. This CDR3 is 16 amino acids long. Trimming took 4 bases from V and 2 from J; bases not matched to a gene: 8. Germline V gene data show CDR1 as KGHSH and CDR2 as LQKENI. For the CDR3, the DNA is TGTGCCAGCTCACTATCGGTGGGACAGACCTACAATGAGCAGTTCCTC. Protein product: CASSLSVGQTYNEQFL.

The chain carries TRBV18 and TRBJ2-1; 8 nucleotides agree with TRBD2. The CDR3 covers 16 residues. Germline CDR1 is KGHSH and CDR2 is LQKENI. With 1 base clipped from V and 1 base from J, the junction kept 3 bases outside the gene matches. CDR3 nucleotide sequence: TGTGCCAGCTCACCACAAGCGGGAGATTCCTACAATGAGCAGTTCTTC. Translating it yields CASSPQAGDSYNEQFF.

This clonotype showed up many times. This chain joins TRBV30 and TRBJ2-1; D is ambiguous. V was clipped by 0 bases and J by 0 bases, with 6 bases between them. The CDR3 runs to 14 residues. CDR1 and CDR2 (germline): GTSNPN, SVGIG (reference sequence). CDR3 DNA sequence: TGTGCCTGGAGTGTGCTTAGCTCCTACAATGAGCAGTTCTTC. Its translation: CAWSVLSSYNEQFF.

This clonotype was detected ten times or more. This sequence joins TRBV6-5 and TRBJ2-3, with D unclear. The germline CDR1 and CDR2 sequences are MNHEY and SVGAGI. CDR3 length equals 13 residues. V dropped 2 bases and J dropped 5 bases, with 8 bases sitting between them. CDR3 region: CASSYLFGDTQYF. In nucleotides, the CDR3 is TGTGCCAGCAGTTACCTTTTTGGAGATACGCAGTATTTT.

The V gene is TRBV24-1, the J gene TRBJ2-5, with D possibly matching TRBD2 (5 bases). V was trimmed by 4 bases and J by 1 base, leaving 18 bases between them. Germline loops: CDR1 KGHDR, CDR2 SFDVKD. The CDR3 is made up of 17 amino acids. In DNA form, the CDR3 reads TGTGCCACCAGTGACCAGGATCTACTAGGCCTCCAAGAGACCCAGTACTTC. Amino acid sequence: CATSDQDLLGLQETQYF.